These 10 T cell receptor beta chains share one sample of origin, sequenced in a study of blood T cell repertoires in COVID-19. Sequencing was performed with immunoSEQ multiplex PCR; in TCRdb, only in-frame clones are kept and a portion is missing. The sample lists about 200,000 clones, about nine tenths occurring once. Source material: peripheral blood. The receptors were gathered from a man aged 50-59 years with acute or convalescent COVID-19.

The gene calls are TRBV5-1 and TRBJ1-4; D is unclear. Germline lookup yields CDR1 SGHRS and CDR2 YFSETQ. The ends were cut back, 0 bases at V and 4 bases at J, with 7 bases in the middle. The CDR3 consists of 14 residues. The CDR3 coding sequence is TGCGCCAGCAGCTTGGGACATGATAATGAAAAACTGTTTTTT. Translated: CASSLGHDNEKLFF. The variable domain in full, with the rest retrieved from reference TRBV5-1 and TRBJ1-4, is KAGVTQTPRYLIKTRGQQVTLSCSPISGHRSVSWYQQTPGQGLQFLFEYFSETQRNKGNFPGRFSGRQFSNSRSEMNVSTLELGDSALYLCASSLGHDNEKLFFGSGTQLSVL.

The J gene is TRBJ2-1, the V gene TRBV6-5; TRBD1 agrees at 10 bases. Germline CDR1 is MNHEY and CDR2 is SVGAGI. V lost 6 bases and J lost 3; bases outside the gene matches: 2. This CDR3 region has 14 residues. CDR3 sequence (DNA): TGTGCCAGCAGGGACAGGGGGGTCTACAATGAGCAGTTCTTC. It is translated as CASRDRGVYNEQFF.

This CDR3 reads CASRSTGGVNNSPLHF. CDR3 coding DNA: TGTGCCAGCAGGTCGACAGGGGGAGTGAATAATTCACCCCTCCACTTT. The chain joins TRBV2 to TRBJ1-6; TRBD1 aligns across 9 bases. This CDR3 region has 16 residues. Germline V CDR1 and CDR2: SNHLY, FYNNEI. Losses at the gene ends were 6 bases for V and 5 bases for J; bases not matched to a gene: 8.

The rearrangement links TRBV3-1 (or the pseudogene TRBV3-2) to TRBJ1-4, with D possibly TRBD1 on 6 matching bases. V lost 7 bases and J lost 8, with 17 bases in between. CDR1 is LGHDT and CDR2 is YNNKEL in the germline V gene (reference sequence). The CDR3 contains 14 residues. Here the CDR3 DNA reads TGTGCCAGCAACGTCGGGACAAATCCCGAAAAACTGTTTTTT. Protein: CASNVGTNPEKLFF.

The chain links TRBV5-1 to TRBJ2-7, with D maybe TRBD2 (5 bases). Trimming took off 7 bases at V and 5 bases at J, with 16 bases between the two ends. There are 13 residues in the CDR3. Germline CDR1 SGHRS, CDR2 YFSETQ. The CDR3 sequence: CASAREGFDEQYF. The CDR3 nucleotides read TGCGCCAGCGCCCGGGAAGGATTCGACGAGCAGTACTTC.

The J gene is TRBJ1-6, the V gene TRBV7-2; no firm D call. The CDR3 spans 14 residues. Germline loops: CDR1 SGHTA, CDR2 FQGNSA. The V and J ends lost 6 bases and 9 bases respectively, with 15 bases between them. CDR3 sequence reads: CASRPPGVGSPLHF. CDR3 in DNA: TGTGCCAGCAGGCCCCCCGGGGTGGGTTCACCCCTCCACTTT. Variable domain in full (rest from reference TRBV7-2 and TRBJ1-6): GAGVSQSPSNKVTEKGKDVELRCDPISGHTALYWYRQSLGQGLEFLIYFQGNSAPDKSGLPSDRFSAERTGGSVSTLTIQRTQQEDSAVYLCASRPPGVGSPLHFGNGTRLTVT.

J is TRBJ2-3 and V is TRBV7-2; 9 bases are a match to TRBD2. V lost 5 bases and J lost 5; bases outside the gene matches: 11. In germline, CDR1 is SGHTA, CDR2 FQGNSA. The CDR3 runs to 16 residues. The CDR3 nucleotides are TGTGCCAGCAGCCAGGTGGCGGGGGGGGCCGAAGATACGCAGTATTTT. This encodes CASSQVAGGAEDTQYF. Combining the CDR3 with reference TRBV7-2 and TRBJ2-3 gives the whole variable domain GAGVSQSPSNKVTEKGKDVELRCDPISGHTALYWYRQSLGQGLEFLIYFQGNSAPDKSGLPSDRFSAERTGGSVSTLTIQRTQQEDSAVYLCASSQVAGGAEDTQYFGPGTRLTVL.

This clone appeared once. The chain carries TRBV5-1 and TRBJ1-4, with D possibly matching TRBD1 (5 bases). The V gene lost 0 bases and the J gene lost 4 bases, with 10 bases spanning the gap. Per the germline V gene, CDR1 is SGHRS and CDR2 is YFSETQ. The CDR3 extends over 15 amino acids. CDR3 protein: CASSLGQGFNEKLFF. For the CDR3, the DNA is TGCGCCAGCAGCTTGGGCCAGGGATTTAATGAAAAACTGTTTTTT. Filled out from reference TRBV5-1 and TRBJ1-4, the complete variable domain reads KAGVTQTPRYLIKTRGQQVTLSCSPISGHRSVSWYQQTPGQGLQFLFEYFSETQRNKGNFPGRFSGRQFSNSRSEMNVSTLELGDSALYLCASSLGQGFNEKLFFGSGTQLSVL.

This clone has a single count. The chain joins TRBV7-8 to TRBJ2-3; a possible D gene is TRBD2 (6 bases). From germline, CDR1 is SGHVS and CDR2 FQNEAQ. The V end was cut by 6 bases, the J end by 2 bases, with 12 bases between. The CDR3 length is 14 residues. The CDR3 sequence is CASRRTTNTDTQYF. DNA for the CDR3: TGTGCCAGCAGACGGACTACAAACACAGATACGCAGTATTTT.

This chain uses TRBV9 with TRBJ2-7; a weak D match, TRBD2 (5 bases). With 4 bases removed from V and 7 bases from J, the gap between germline ends came to 18 bases. CDR1 is SGDLS, CDR2 YYNGEE, per germline. This CDR3 spans 14 amino acids. The CDR3 region has the DNA TGTGCCAGCAGCCCAATAACCGGACCGGGGGAGCAGTACTTC. Protein: CASSPITGPGEQYF.